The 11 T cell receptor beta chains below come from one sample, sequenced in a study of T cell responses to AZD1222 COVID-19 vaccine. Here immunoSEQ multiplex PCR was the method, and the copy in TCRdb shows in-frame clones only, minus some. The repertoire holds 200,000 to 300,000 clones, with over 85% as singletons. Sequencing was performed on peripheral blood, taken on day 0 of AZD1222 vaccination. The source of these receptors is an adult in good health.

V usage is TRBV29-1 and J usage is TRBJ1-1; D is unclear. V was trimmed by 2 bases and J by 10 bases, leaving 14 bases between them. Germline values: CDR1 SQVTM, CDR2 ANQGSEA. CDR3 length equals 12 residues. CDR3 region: CSVEWSQKGAFF. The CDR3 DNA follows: TGCAGCGTTGAATGGTCTCAGAAGGGAGCTTTCTTT.

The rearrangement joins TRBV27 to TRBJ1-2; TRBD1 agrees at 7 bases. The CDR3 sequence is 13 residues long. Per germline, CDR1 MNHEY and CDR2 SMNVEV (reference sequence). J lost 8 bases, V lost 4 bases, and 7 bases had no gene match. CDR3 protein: CASSSGQERGYTF. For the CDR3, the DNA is TGTGCCAGCAGTTCCGGACAGGAGAGGGGCTACACCTTC.

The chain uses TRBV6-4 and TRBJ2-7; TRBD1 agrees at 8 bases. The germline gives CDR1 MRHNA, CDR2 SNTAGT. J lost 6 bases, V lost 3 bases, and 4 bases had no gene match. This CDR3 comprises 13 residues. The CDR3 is CASSEDRAGEQYF. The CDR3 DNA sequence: TGTGCCAGCAGTGAGGACAGGGCTGGCGAGCAGTACTTC.

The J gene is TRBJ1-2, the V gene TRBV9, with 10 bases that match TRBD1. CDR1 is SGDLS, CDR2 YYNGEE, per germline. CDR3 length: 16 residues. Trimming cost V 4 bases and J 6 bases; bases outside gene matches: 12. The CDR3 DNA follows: TGTGCCAGCAGCCCCCGCGGGGACAGGGGAACGGATGGCTACACCTTC. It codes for CASSPRGDRGTDGYTF. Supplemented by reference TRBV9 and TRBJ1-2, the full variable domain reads DSGVTQTPKHLITATGQRVTLRCSPRSGDLSVYWYQQSLDQGLQFLIQYYNGEERAKGNILERFSAQQFPDLHSELNLSSLELGDSALYFCASSPRGDRGTDGYTFGSGTRLTVV.

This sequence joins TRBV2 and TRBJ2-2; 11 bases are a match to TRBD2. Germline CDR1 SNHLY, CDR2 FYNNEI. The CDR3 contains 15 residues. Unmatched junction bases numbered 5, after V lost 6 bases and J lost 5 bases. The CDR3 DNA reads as TGTGCCAGCAGAGTGCTAGCGGGGGGAACCGGGGAGCTGTTTTTT. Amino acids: CASRVLAGGTGELFF.

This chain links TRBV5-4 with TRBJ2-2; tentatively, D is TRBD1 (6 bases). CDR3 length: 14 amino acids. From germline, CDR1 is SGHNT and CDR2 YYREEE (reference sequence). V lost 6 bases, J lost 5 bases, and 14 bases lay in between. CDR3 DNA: TGTGCCAGCAAGGACAGTAAAGTAACCGGGGAGCTGTTTTTT. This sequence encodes CASKDSKVTGELFF. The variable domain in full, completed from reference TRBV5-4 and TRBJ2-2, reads ETGVTQSPTHLIKTRGQQVTLRCSSQSGHNTVSWYQQALGQGPQFIFQYYREEENGRGNFPPRFSGLQFPNYSSELNVNALELDDSALYLCASKDSKVTGELFFGEGSRLTVL.

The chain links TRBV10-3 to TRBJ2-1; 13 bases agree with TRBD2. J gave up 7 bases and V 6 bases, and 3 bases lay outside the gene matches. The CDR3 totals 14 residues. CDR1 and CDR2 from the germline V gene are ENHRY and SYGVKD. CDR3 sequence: CAIRPGLAGNEQFF. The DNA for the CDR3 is TGTGCCATCAGACCGGGACTAGCGGGAAATGAGCAGTTCTTC.

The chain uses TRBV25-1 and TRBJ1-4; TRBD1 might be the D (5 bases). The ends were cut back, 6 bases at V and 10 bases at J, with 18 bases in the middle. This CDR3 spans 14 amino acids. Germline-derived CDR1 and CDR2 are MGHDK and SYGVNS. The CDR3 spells CASRQAGTFVKLFF. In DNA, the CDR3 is TGTGCCAGCAGGCAAGCCGGGACCTTTGTAAAACTGTTTTTT.

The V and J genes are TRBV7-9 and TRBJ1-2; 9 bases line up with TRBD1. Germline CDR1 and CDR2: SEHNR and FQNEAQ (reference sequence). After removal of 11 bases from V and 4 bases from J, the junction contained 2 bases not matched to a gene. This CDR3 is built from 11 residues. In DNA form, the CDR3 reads TGTGCCGGGACAGGGAGCTATGGCTACACCTTC. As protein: CAGTGSYGYTF. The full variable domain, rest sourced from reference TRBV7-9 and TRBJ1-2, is DTGVSQNPRHKITKRGQNVTFRCDPISEHNRLYWYRQTLGQGPEFLTYFQNEAQLEKSRLLSDRFSAERPKGSFSTLEIQRTEQGDSAMYLCAGTGSYGYTFGSGTRLTVV.

The CDR3 region has the DNA TGTGCCAGCAGCTTGGCTTCTTCGGGGAAAGGCTACACCTTC. Translating gives CASSLASSGKGYTF. J is TRBJ1-2 and V is TRBV5-4; D not resolved. V lost 0 bases and J 8 bases, leaving 14 bases between the germline ends. There are 14 residues in the CDR3. Per germline, CDR1 SGHNT and CDR2 YYREEE (reference sequence).

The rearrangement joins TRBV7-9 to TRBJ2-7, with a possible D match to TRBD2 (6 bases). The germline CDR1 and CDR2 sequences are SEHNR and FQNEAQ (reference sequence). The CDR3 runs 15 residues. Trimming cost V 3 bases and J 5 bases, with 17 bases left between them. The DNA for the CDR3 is TGTGCCAGCAGCTTCGACCGGGGGAATTTTGACGAGCAGTACTTC. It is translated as CASSFDRGNFDEQYF.